This entry describes one TCR beta chain. Participant reports of clinical history set cohort assignment. This sample is drawn from a study of blood T cell repertoires in COVID-19. The data were produced by immunoSEQ multiplex PCR, yet TCRdb's version contains in-frame clones alone and is incomplete. Of fewer than 350,000 clones in the sample, approximately 91% were seen once. CDR1 SGHTA and CDR2 FQGNSA come from the germline V gene. J was trimmed by 0 bases and V by 5 bases; bases with no gene match: 6. The CDR3 consists of 16 residues. This chain uses TRBV7-2 with TRBJ2-5, with 10 bases matching TRBD2. Sequenced sample: PBMCs or T cells enriched from blood (not recorded which). This clonotype originated in a middle-aged woman with acute COVID-19. CDR3 in DNA: TGTGCCAGCAGCACCAGGACTAGCGGATACCAAGAGACCCAGTACTTC. Translated: CASSTRTSGYQETQYF.